The sequence of this T cell receptor (beta chain) was determined in a study of cytomegalovirus exposure and HLA in healthy donors. 13 Jbeta primers and 60 Vbeta primers were used for the PCR. The method was immunoSEQ multiplex PCR; TCRdb's version includes in-frame clones alone and lacks a portion of them. The table lists over 65,000 clones, approximately 78% of them singletons. Concerning this clone: Antigen unknown.

The V gene end was trimmed by 4 bases and the J gene end by 7 bases; junction bases not matched to a gene: 4. The CDR3 loop spans 12 amino acids. Germline V gives CDR1 SGHRS, CDR2 YFSETQ. Notes on the study in general: Presence/absence comparisons presumed near-even sequencing depth among donors.

The chain employs TRBV5-1 and TRBJ1-1; 7 bases agree with TRBD1. The receptor's source is a woman aged 25 to 39 in good health and CMV-seronegative. Sequencing was performed on PBMCs. In DNA form, the CDR3 reads TGCGCCAGCAGCCCGGACAGGAATGAAGCTTTCTTT. Translation: CASSPDRNEAFF.